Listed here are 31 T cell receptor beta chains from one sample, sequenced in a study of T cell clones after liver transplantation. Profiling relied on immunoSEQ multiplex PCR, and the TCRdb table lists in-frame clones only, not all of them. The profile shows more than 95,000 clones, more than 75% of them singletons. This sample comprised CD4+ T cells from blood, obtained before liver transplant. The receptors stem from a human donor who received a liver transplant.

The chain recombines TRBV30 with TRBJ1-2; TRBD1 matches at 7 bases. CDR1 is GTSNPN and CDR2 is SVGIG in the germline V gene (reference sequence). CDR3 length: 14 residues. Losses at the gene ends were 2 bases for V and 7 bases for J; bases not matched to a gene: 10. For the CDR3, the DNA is TGTGCCTGGAGTCTACCGCAGGGGGTGGCTGGCTACACCTTC. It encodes CAWSLPQGVAGYTF.

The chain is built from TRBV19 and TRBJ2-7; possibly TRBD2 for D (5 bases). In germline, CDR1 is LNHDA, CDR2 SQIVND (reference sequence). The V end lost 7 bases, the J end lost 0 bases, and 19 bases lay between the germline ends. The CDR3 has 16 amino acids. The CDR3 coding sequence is TGTGCCAGTAAGGAGGCTGGCTCCGCGAGCTCCTACGAGCAGTACTTC. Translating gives CASKEAGSASSYEQYF.

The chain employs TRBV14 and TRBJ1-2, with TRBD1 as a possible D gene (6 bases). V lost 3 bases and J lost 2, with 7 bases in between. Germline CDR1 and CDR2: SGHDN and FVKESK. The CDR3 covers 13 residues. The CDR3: CASSHDRNYGYTF. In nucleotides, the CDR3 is TGTGCCAGCAGCCACGACAGGAACTATGGCTACACCTTC.

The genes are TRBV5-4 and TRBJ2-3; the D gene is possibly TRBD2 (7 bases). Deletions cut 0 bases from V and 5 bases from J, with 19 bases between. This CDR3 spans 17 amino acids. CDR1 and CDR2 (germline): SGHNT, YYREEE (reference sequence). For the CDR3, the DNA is TGTGCCAGCAGCTTGGCGGTGGGCGCGGGGGCACGAGATACGCAGTATTTT. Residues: CASSLAVGAGARDTQYF.

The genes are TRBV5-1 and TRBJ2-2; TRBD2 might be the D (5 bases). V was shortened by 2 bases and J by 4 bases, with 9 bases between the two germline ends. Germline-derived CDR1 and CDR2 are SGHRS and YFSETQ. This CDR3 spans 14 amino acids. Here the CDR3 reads CASSLLGGTGELFF. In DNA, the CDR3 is TGCGCCAGCAGCTTACTAGGTGGCACCGGGGAGCTGTTTTTT.

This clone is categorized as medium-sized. CDR3 DNA: TGTGCCAGTAGTCCTTTCAGGGAGTATGGCTACACCTTC. Residues: CASSPFREYGYTF. The genes are TRBV19 and TRBJ1-2; a possible D gene is TRBD1 (5 bases). Trimming left V 5 bases short and J 5 bases short, with 12 bases between. CDR1 LNHDA and CDR2 SQIVND come from the germline V gene (reference sequence). CDR3 length equals 13 residues.

The CDR3, as DNA: TGTGCCAGCAGTTCACAGGGTAGCCACAATGAGCAGTTCTTC. Its translation is CASSSQGSHNEQFF. The rearrangement joins TRBV6-5 to TRBJ2-1, with D possibly being TRBD1 (6 bases). V was cut by 4 bases and J by 5 bases, with 12 bases left in between. CDR3 length: 14 residues. Germline-derived CDR1 and CDR2 are MNHEY and SVGAGI.

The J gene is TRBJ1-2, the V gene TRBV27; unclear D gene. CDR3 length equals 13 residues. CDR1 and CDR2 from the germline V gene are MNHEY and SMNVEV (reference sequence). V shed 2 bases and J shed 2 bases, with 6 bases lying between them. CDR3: CASSLGRNYGYTF. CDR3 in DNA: TGTGCCAGCAGTTTAGGGCGGAACTATGGCTACACCTTC.

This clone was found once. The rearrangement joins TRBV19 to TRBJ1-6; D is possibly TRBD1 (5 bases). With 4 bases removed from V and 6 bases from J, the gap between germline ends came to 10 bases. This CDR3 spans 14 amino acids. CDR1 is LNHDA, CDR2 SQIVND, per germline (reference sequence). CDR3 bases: TGTGCCAGTAGTAGGGGCAGGCTTAATTCACCCCTCCACTTT. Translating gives CASSRGRLNSPLHF.

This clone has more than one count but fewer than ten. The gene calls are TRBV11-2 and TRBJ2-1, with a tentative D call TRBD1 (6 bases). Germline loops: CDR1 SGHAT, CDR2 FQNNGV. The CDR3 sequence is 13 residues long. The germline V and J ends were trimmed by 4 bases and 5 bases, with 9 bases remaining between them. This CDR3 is CASSSRTDNEQFF. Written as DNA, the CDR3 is TGTGCCAGCAGCTCTCGGACAGACAATGAGCAGTTCTTC. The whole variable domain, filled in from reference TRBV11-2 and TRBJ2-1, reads EAGVAQSPRYKIIEKRQSVAFWCNPISGHATLYWYQQILGQGPKLLIQFQNNGVVDDSQLPKDRFSAERLKGVDSTLKIQPAKLEDSAVYLCASSSRTDNEQFFGPGTRLTVL.

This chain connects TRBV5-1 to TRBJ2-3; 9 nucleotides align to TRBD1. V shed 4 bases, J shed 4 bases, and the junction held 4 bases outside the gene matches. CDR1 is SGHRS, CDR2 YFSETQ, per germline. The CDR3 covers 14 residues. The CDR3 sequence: CASSPGQGADTQYF. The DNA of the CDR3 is TGCGCCAGCAGCCCGGGACAGGGAGCAGATACGCAGTATTTT.

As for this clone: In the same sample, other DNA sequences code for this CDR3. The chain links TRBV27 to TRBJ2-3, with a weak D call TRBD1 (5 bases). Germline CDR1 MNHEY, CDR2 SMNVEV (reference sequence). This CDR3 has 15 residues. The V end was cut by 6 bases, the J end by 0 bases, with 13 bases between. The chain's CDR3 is CASRSRGLSTDTQYF. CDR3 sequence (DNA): TGTGCCAGCAGAAGTAGGGGATTGAGCACAGATACGCAGTATTTT.

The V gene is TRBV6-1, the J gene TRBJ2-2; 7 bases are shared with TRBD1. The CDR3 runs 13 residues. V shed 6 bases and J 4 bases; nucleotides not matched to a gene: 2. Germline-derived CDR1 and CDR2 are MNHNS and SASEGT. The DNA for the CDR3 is TGTGCCAGCAGGACAGGGATCACCGGGGAGCTGTTTTTT. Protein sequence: CASRTGITGELFF.

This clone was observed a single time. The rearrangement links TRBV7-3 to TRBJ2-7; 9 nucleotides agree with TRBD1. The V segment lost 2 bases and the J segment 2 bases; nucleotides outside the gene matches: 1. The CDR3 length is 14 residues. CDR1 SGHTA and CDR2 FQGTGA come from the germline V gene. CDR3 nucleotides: TGTGCCAGCAGCTTAGGGACAGGGACCTACGAGCAGTACTTC. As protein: CASSLGTGTYEQYF.

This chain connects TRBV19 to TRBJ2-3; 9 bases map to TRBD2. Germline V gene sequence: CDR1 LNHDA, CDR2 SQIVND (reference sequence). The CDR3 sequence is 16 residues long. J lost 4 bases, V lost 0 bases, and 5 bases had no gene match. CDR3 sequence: CASSIDLGGGADTQYF. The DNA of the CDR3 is TGTGCCAGTAGTATAGATCTTGGCGGGGGGGCAGATACGCAGTATTTT.

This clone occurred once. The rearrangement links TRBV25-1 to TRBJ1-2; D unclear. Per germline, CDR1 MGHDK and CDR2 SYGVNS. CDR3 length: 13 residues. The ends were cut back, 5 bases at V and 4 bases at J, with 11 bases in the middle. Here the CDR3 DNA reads TGTGCCAGCAGTCGGGGAGGGTCCTATGGCTACACCTTC. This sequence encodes CASSRGGSYGYTF.

The CDR3 DNA follows: TGCGCCAGCAGCCGATCCCCGCAGGGGACAGTCTCTGGGGCCAACGTCCTGACTTTC. Encoded protein: CASSRSPQGTVSGANVLTF. The J gene is TRBJ2-6, the V gene TRBV5-1; 7 bases match TRBD1. Germline lookup yields CDR1 SGHRS and CDR2 YFSETQ. The V gene end was trimmed by 4 bases and the J gene end by 0 bases; junction bases not matched to a gene: 13. The CDR3 has 19 residues.

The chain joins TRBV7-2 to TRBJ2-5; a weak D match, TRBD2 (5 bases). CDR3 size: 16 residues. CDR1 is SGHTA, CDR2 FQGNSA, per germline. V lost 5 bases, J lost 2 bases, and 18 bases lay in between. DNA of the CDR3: TGTGCCAGCAGCCCAGGTAGTACGGGATCTCAAGAGACCCAGTACTTC. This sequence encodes CASSPGSTGSQETQYF.

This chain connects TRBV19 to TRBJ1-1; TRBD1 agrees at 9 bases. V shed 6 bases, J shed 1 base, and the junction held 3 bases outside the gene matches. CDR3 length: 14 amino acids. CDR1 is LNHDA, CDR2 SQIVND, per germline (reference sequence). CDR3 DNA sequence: TGTGCCAGTAGGAACAGGGGGCGGAACACTGAAGCTTTCTTT. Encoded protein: CASRNRGRNTEAFF.

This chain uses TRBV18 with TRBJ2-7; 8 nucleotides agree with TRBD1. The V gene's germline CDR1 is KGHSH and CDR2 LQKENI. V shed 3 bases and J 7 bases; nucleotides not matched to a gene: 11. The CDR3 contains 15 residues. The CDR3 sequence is CASSPQKMTGAEQYF. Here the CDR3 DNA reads TGTGCCAGCTCACCGCAAAAGATGACAGGGGCAGAGCAGTACTTC.

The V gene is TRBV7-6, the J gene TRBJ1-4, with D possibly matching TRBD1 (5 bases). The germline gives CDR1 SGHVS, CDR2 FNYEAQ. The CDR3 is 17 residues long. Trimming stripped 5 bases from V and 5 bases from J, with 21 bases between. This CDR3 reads CASSDRGPLVGNEKLFF. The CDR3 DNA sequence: TGTGCCAGCAGCGACAGAGGGCCACTAGTGGGCAATGAAAAACTGTTTTTT.

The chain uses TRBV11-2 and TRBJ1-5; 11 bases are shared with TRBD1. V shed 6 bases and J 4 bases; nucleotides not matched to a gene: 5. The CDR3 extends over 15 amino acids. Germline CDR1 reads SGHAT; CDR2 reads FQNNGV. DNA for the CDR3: TGTGCCAGCAGTCCGGGACAGGGGGATAATCAGCCCCAGCATTTT. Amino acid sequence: CASSPGQGDNQPQHF.

DNA for the CDR3: TGCGCCAGCAGCTGGGGACCGAGAGGCTTGAACACTGAAGCTTTCTTT. Translated: CASSWGPRGLNTEAFF. The chain joins TRBV5-1 to TRBJ1-1, with D possibly being TRBD1 (5 bases). Germline V gene lookup returns CDR1 SGHRS and CDR2 YFSETQ. V was trimmed by 3 bases and J by 0 bases, leaving 15 bases between them. The CDR3 spans 16 residues.

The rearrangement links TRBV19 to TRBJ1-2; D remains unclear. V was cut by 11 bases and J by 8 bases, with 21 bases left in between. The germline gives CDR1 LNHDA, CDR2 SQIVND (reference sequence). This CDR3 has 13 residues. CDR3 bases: TGTGCCGGGGAACAGCGCCCCGGGGAAGGCTACACCTTC. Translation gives CAGEQRPGEGYTF.

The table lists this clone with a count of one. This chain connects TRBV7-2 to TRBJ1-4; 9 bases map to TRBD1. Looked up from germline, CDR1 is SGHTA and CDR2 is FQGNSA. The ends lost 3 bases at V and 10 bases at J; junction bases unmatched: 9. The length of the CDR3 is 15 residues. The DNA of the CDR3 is TGTGCCAGCAGCTTCGCAGGGACAGGGACGATAAAACTGTTTTTT. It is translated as CASSFAGTGTIKLFF. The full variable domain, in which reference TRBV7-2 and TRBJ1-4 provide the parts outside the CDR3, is GAGVSQSPSNKVTEKGKDVELRCDPISGHTALYWYRQSLGQGLEFLIYFQGNSAPDKSGLPSDRFSAERTGGSVSTLTIQRTQQEDSAVYLCASSFAGTGTIKLFFGSGTQLSVL.

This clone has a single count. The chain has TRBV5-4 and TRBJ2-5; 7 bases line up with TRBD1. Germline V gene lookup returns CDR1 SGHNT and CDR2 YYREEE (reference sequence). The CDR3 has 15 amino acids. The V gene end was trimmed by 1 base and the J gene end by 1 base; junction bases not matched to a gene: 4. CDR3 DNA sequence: TGTGCCAGCAGCTTGAAGACAGGGCTCCAAGAGACCCAGTACTTC. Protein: CASSLKTGLQETQYF.

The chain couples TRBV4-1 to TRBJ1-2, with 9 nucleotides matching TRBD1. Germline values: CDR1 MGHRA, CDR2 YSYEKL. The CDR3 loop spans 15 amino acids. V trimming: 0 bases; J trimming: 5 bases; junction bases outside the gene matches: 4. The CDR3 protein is CASSQDSGQGYGYTF. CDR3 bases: TGCGCCAGCAGCCAAGATTCGGGACAGGGTTATGGCTACACCTTC.

The CDR3 region has the DNA TGCGCCAGCAGCACTACAGGGGCGGGGAACGAGCAGTACTTC. Protein sequence: CASSTTGAGNEQYF. The rearrangement links TRBV5-1 to TRBJ2-7, with a possible D match to TRBD1 (7 bases). The germline V gene encodes CDR1 SGHRS and CDR2 YFSETQ. CDR3 size: 14 residues. The germline V and J ends were trimmed by 4 bases and 5 bases, with 16 bases remaining between them.

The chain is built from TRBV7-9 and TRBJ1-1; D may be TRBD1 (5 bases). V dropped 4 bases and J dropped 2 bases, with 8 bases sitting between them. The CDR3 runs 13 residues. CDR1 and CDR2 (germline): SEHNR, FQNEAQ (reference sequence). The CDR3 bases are TGTGCCAGCAGCTGGGACGGTAACACTGAAGCTTTCTTT. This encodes CASSWDGNTEAFF.

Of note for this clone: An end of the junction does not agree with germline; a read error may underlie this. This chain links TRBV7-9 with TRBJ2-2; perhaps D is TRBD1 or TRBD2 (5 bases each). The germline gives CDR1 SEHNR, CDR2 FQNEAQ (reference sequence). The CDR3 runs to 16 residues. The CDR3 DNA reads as TGTGCCAGCACCTTAGGGGCGGAGGCGAACACCGGGGAGCTGTTTTTT. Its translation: CASTLGAEANTGELFF. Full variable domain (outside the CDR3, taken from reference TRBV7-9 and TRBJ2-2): DTGVSQNPRHKITKRGQNVTFRCDPISEHNRLYWYRQTLGQGPEFLTYFQNEAQLEKSRLLSDRFSAERPKGSFSTLEIQRTEQGDSAMYLCASTLGAEANTGELFFGEGSRLTVL.

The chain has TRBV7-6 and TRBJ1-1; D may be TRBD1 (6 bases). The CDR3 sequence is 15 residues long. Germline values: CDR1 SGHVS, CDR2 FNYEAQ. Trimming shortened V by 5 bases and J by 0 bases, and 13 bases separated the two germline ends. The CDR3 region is CASSPLTGLNTEAFF. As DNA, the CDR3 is TGTGCCAGCAGCCCGCTGACAGGCCTGAACACTGAAGCTTTCTTT.